This T cell receptor beta chain was sequenced during a study of blood T cell repertoires in COVID-19. Study-level background: Sources were T cells, B-cell-depleted T cells, or PBMCs; the material itself was cDNA or gDNA.

There are 16 residues in the CDR3. Per germline, CDR1 SGHTA and CDR2 FQGTGA. Trimming cost V 5 bases and J 0 bases, with 11 bases left between them. In the authors' methods: The authors estimated nucleated cell counts from reference gene primer amplification. The table came from immunoSEQ multiplex PCR; TCRdb's copy has only in-frame clones and leaves some out. The V and J calls and clone size were taken over from that table, and D and trimming were inferred from the DNA. The sample includes over 70,000 clones, 70% to 90% of them seen just once. A Seattle source enrolled patients during active infection and followed them longitudinally.

The chain employs TRBV7-3 and TRBJ2-6; D unclear. The sample was peripheral blood. The clonotype comes from a man between 60 and 70 years old with COVID-19, enrolled during active disease. CDR3 in DNA: TGTGCCAGCAGCCTACAACAGAACTCTGGGGCCAACGTCCTGACTTTC. Translated: CASSLQQNSGANVLTF. Variable domain in full (rest from reference TRBV7-3 and TRBJ2-6): GAGVSQTPSNKVTEKGKYVELRCDPISGHTALYWYRQSLGQGPEFLIYFQGTGAADDSGLPNDRFFAVRPEGSVSTLKIQRTERGDSAVYLCASSLQQNSGANVLTFGAGSRLTVL.